The sequence of this T cell receptor (beta chain) was determined in a study of siplizumab effects on memory and regulatory T cells. Findings and limits, study-wide: Among mappable alloreactive CD4+ clones, the Treg-derived fraction averaged around 69% with siplizumab versus 25% to 30% in controls. Memory T cells appeared less diverse than naive cells, which seemed to contribute substantially to alloresponse. A minor fraction of alloreactive clones, and no more, mapped to unstimulated subsets.

Clones were read by immunoSEQ multiplex PCR, and TCRdb kept only the in-frame ones, dropping some. The sample includes some 65,000 clones, over 70% of them seen just once. V was clipped by 6 bases and J by 0 bases; unmatched bases: 9. The germline CDR1 and CDR2 sequences are SGHTA and FQGTGA. The CDR3 contains 17 residues. Note on this clone: Its antigen is not identified.

This receptor was taken from a human donor in good health. The source material was Tregs sorted from blood. The V and J genes are TRBV7-3 and TRBJ1-3, with TRBD1 matching 9 bases. The CDR3 is CASSWTGEEDSGNTIYF. The CDR3 DNA follows: TGTGCCAGCAGTTGGACAGGGGAAGAGGACTCTGGAAACACCATATATTTT.